One and the same sample provided the 10 T cell receptor beta chains below, sequenced in a study of PD-1 blockade in classical Hodgkin lymphoma. Regarding time point: newly diagnosed, previously untreated cHL patient sample. The study purified CD4+ T cells from thawed PBMCs using magnetic negative selection. Repertoires were generated with immunoSEQ multiplex PCR, while TCRdb's copy carries only in-frame clones and drops some. The data hold 25,000 to 30,000 clones, with 89% observed a single time. Sequencing used CD4+ T cells from blood. The receptors were sampled from a human donor with classical Hodgkin lymphoma.

CDR3 amino acids: CASSNPGQGAADTQYF. The DNA for the CDR3 is TGTGCCAGTAGTAATCCGGGACAGGGGGCCGCAGATACGCAGTATTTT. This sequence joins TRBV19 and TRBJ2-3, with 12 bases aligning to TRBD1. Germline loops: CDR1 LNHDA, CDR2 SQIVND (reference sequence). The ends lost 4 bases at V and 4 bases at J; junction bases unmatched: 6. The CDR3 runs to 16 residues.

This clone was detected a few times. The J gene is TRBJ2-7, the V gene TRBV7-9; a weak D match, TRBD2 (6 bases). The V end was cut by 3 bases, the J end by 9 bases, with 15 bases between. The CDR3 has 13 amino acids. Germline-derived CDR1 and CDR2 are SEHNR and FQNEAQ (reference sequence). The CDR3, as DNA: TGTGCCAGCAGCTTTATAGAGGGAGGCGCGCAGTACTTC. This gives the protein CASSFIEGGAQYF.

J is TRBJ2-7 and V is TRBV14; D may be TRBD1 or TRBD2 (5 bases each). The germline V gene encodes CDR1 SGHDN and CDR2 FVKESK. This CDR3 spans 11 amino acids. V lost 4 bases, J lost 4 bases, and 5 bases lay in between. CDR3 residues: CASSRGYEQYF. The CDR3, as DNA: TGTGCCAGCAGCCGGGGGTACGAGCAGTACTTC.

The table lists this clone with a count of one. The V gene is TRBV19, the J gene TRBJ2-5; a weak D match, TRBD1 (5 bases). V was cut by 5 bases and J by 5 bases, with 9 bases left in between. Germline CDR1 is LNHDA and CDR2 is SQIVND (reference sequence). There are 12 residues in the CDR3. CDR3 bases: TGTGCCAGTAGTGACTCAGGGGAGACCCAGTACTTC. As protein: CASSDSGETQYF.

J is TRBJ1-1 and V is TRBV7-2, with 10 bases that match TRBD1. Germline-derived CDR1 and CDR2 are SGHTA and FQGNSA. This CDR3 is 17 amino acids long. V was pared by 2 bases and J by 1 base, with 7 bases of the junction left unmatched. The CDR3 nucleotides are TGTGCCAGCAGCTTATTCGGGACAGGGGCGGGGAACACTGAAGCTTTCTTT. Encoded protein: CASSLFGTGAGNTEAFF.

This chain links TRBV7-2 with TRBJ2-1; 15 nucleotides match TRBD2. V dropped 1 base and J dropped 7; count of bases not matched to a gene: 2. The CDR3 is 16 amino acids. CDR1 is SGHTA, CDR2 FQGNSA, per germline. The CDR3 sequence: CASSLVGTSGRNEQFF. The CDR3 coding sequence is TGTGCCAGCAGCTTAGTCGGGACTAGCGGGAGGAATGAGCAGTTCTTC. Full variable domain (missing parts from reference TRBV7-2 and TRBJ2-1): GAGVSQSPSNKVTEKGKDVELRCDPISGHTALYWYRQSLGQGLEFLIYFQGNSAPDKSGLPSDRFSAERTGGSVSTLTIQRTQQEDSAVYLCASSLVGTSGRNEQFFGPGTRLTVL.

The J gene is TRBJ1-2, the V gene TRBV14, with TRBD1 as a possible D gene (6 bases). Trimming removed 3 bases at V and 2 bases at J, with 7 bases between. Germline V gene sequence: CDR1 SGHDN, CDR2 FVKESK. The CDR3 contains 13 residues. The CDR3 DNA is TGTGCCAGCAGCCAGGGGGCCAACTATGGCTACACCTTC. Translation gives CASSQGANYGYTF.

This clone has a handful of counts. V and J are TRBV10-3 and TRBJ1-5; no firm D call. V was pared by 0 bases and J by 0 bases, with 12 bases between. Germline lookup yields CDR1 ENHRY and CDR2 SYGVKD. This CDR3 contains 17 residues. The chain's CDR3 is CAISESTTHGSNQPQHF. The DNA for the CDR3 is TGTGCCATCAGTGAGTCGACGACGCACGGTAGCAATCAGCCCCAGCATTTT.

This clone was recorded once. This chain connects TRBV6-6 to TRBJ2-1; 10 positions agree with TRBD2. The J segment lost 4 bases and the V segment lost 5 bases, leaving 2 bases of the junction unmatched. Germline values: CDR1 MNHNY, CDR2 SVGAGI (reference sequence). This CDR3 has 14 residues. In nucleotides, the CDR3 is TGTGCCAGCAGTGAGCGGGAGGGGTACAATGAGCAGTTCTTC. Protein: CASSEREGYNEQFF.

The rearrangement uses TRBV29-1 and TRBJ1-2; D gene unclear. This CDR3 contains 12 residues. Trimming cost V 3 bases and J 9 bases, with 14 bases left between them. Germline V lookup: CDR1 SQVTM, CDR2 ANQGSEA. The CDR3 nucleotides read TGCAGCGTTGAGGCATCTGATGAAAGCTACACCTTC. Encoded protein: CSVEASDESYTF.